The clone carrying this T cell receptor beta chain occurred a few times. Both 60 Vbeta primers and 13 Jbeta primers went into the PCR. Assay used: immunoSEQ multiplex PCR; TCRdb lists only in-frame clones, some missing. The data hold 150,000 to 200,000 clones, with about 65% observed a single time. This sample is part of a study of cytomegalovirus exposure and HLA in healthy donors. About the research overall: The early release's HLA-typed donors yielded 78 million or so unique TCRs.

The specimen sequenced was PBMCs. This TCR was recovered from a woman younger than 45 in good health and CMV-seronegative.

The CDR3 reads CASSVAGQGMIEQFF. The CDR3 DNA sequence: TGTGCCAGCAGCGTAGCGGGACAGGGAATGATTGAGCAGTTCTTC. The V call is TRBV9, the J call TRBJ2-1; TRBD1 aligns across 9 bases. The trim removed 0 bases at V and 9 bases at J, leaving 7 bases unmatched. This CDR3 is 15 amino acids long. Per germline, CDR1 SGDLS and CDR2 YYNGEE.